The 7 T cell receptor beta chains below all came from one sample that was sequenced in a study of T cell responses to AZD1222 COVID-19 vaccine. Using immunoSEQ multiplex PCR, the repertoire was profiled, and TCRdb retains in-frame clones only, with some absent. Counted here are about 120,000 clones, about 93% occurring once; the ten biggest clones make up more than 4.5%. Source: peripheral blood, taken 28 days after the second AZD1222 dose. These receptor sequences come from an adult who received the AZD1222 COVID-19 vaccine.

The chain recombines TRBV5-6 with TRBJ1-2, with D unclear. The CDR3 has 13 residues. Per the germline V gene, CDR1 is SGHDT and CDR2 is YYEEEE. With 4 bases removed from V and 6 bases from J, the gap between germline ends came to 13 bases. DNA of the CDR3: TGTGCCAGCAGCCCGCGGGGAAAGGATGGCTACACCTTC. Its protein product is CASSPRGKDGYTF.

The sample holds one count of this clone. V is TRBV6-5 and J is TRBJ1-1; TRBD1 matches 7 bases. CDR1 MNHEY and CDR2 SVGAGI come from the germline V gene. The CDR3 totals 13 residues. V was clipped by 8 bases and J by 2 bases; unmatched bases: 5. The DNA of the CDR3 is TGTGCCAGCGCAGGACAGGAAAACACTGAAGCTTTCTTT. This gives the protein CASAGQENTEAFF.

The CDR3 region has the DNA TGTGCCAGTAGTCCCGACGGGGTCAACACTGAAGCTTTCTTT. It encodes CASSPDGVNTEAFF. The gene calls are TRBV19 and TRBJ1-1; unclear D gene. The CDR3 consists of 14 residues. Germline V gene sequence: CDR1 LNHDA, CDR2 SQIVND (reference sequence). V was clipped by 5 bases and J by 2 bases, with 12 bases between them.

The chain couples TRBV9 to TRBJ1-3; D unclear. Germline V CDR1 and CDR2: SGDLS, YYNGEE. Trimming left V 4 bases short and J 0 bases short, with 8 bases between. The CDR3 spans 14 residues. The CDR3, as DNA: TGTGCCAGCAGCTCCGGTCTCTCTGGAAACACCATATATTTT. Amino acids: CASSSGLSGNTIYF.

The CDR3 region is CAGAYRVDGYGYTF. CDR3 coding DNA: TGTGCCGGCGCGTACAGGGTGGACGGCTATGGCTACACCTTC. The rearrangement uses TRBV2 and TRBJ1-2; a possible D gene is TRBD1 (6 bases). The germline V and J ends were trimmed by 11 bases and 4 bases, with 20 bases remaining between them. In germline, CDR1 is SNHLY, CDR2 FYNNEI. This CDR3 has 14 residues.

This clone was found once. V gene TRBV2 combines with J gene TRBJ2-7, with D possibly TRBD1 on 6 matching bases. CDR3 length: 12 residues. In germline, CDR1 is SNHLY, CDR2 FYNNEI. The CDR3 reads CAGDQGTDEQYF. For the CDR3, the DNA is TGTGCAGGGGATCAGGGGACCGACGAGCAGTACTTC.

The chain employs TRBV5-1 and TRBJ1-6; D is undetermined. Deletions cut 3 bases from V and 5 bases from J, with 9 bases between. From germline, CDR1 is SGHRS and CDR2 YFSETQ. The length of the CDR3 is 14 residues. CDR3 nucleotide sequence: TGCGCCAGCAGCTCCACAACGAATAATTCACCCCTCCACTTT. This codes for CASSSTTNNSPLHF.